These T cell receptor beta chains were read from a single sample in a study of Ad26.COV2.S vaccination and SARS-CoV-2 variants. Some clones are missing from TCRdb's copy, which holds only in-frame ones; the method was immunoSEQ multiplex PCR. The repertoire holds a few hundred thousand clones, with roughly 88% as singletons. This specimen consisted of peripheral blood, obtained in a trial of Ad26.COV2.S vaccine versus placebo. These receptors were collected from a person aged 18 to 59 who received the Ad26.COV2.S COVID-19 vaccine or a placebo. CDR3s include the opening cysteine and the closing phenylalanine or tryptophan. Fields, in order: CDR3 DNA, CDR3 protein, D gene, J gene, V gene, clone size. D genes are given only for firm matches. A row's size may be missing; if present it is once, few, many or a size class.

CDR3 DNA: TGCAGTGCTAGTGGGCAGCGGGGGGTGCGAGCAGTAACAGATACGCAGTATTTT
CDR3 protein: CSASGQRGVRAVTDTQYF
D gene: TRBD2
J gene: TRBJ2-3
V gene: TRBV20-1
clone size: few

CDR3 DNA: TGTGCCAGGTCCGAAGTAACGCTTACCTACGAGCAGTACTTC
CDR3 protein: CARSEVTLTYEQYF
D gene: .
J gene: TRBJ2-7
V gene: TRBV5-3
clone size: few

CDR3 DNA: TGTGCCTGGAGTCCCTCTCCGGGACTAGTATTCTCACACGAGCAGTACTTC
CDR3 protein: CAWSPSPGLVFSHEQYF
D gene: TRBD2
J gene: TRBJ2-7
V gene: TRBV30
clone size: .

CDR3 DNA: TGTGCCAGCAGTAGAGGACAGCTTAACTATGGCTACACCTTC
CDR3 protein: CASSRGQLNYGYTF
D gene: .
J gene: TRBJ1-2
V gene: TRBV7-9
clone size: many

CDR3 DNA: TGTGCCAGCAGTTACTCAGGGTTGGGTGAGACCCAGTACTTC
CDR3 protein: CASSYSGLGETQYF
D gene: .
J gene: TRBJ2-5
V gene: TRBV6-2/TRBV6-3
clone size: once

CDR3 DNA: TGTGCCAGCAGCCAGGTCTTAGTGGAGGGCGATGAGCAGTTCTTC
CDR3 protein: CASSQVLVEGDEQFF
D gene: .
J gene: TRBJ2-1
V gene: TRBV3-1/TRBV3-2
clone size: .

CDR3 DNA: TGTGCCAGCAGGGAACAGGGGTATGATACCCAGTACTTC
CDR3 protein: CASREQGYDTQYF
D gene: TRBD1
J gene: TRBJ2-5
V gene: TRBV28
clone size: .

CDR3 DNA: TGTGCCAGCAGTCCCCGACTAGCGGGGGGCGTTGTTTTGACCCAGTACTTC
CDR3 protein: CASSPRLAGGVVLTQYF
D gene: TRBD2
J gene: TRBJ2-5
V gene: TRBV27
clone size: .

CDR3 DNA: TGCGCCAGCAGCCAACCTGGACGCCTGAACACTGAAGCTTTCTTT
CDR3 protein: CASSQPGRLNTEAFF
D gene: .
J gene: TRBJ1-1
V gene: TRBV4-3
clone size: once

CDR3 DNA: TGTGCCAGCAGCTTAACAACAGGCCCCCCCAACTACGAGCAGTACTTC
CDR3 protein: CASSLTTGPPNYEQYF
D gene: .
J gene: TRBJ2-7
V gene: TRBV7-9
clone size: .

CDR3 DNA: TGCAGTGCTAGTCGACAGGGGAGTAATTCACCCCTCCACTTT
CDR3 protein: CSASRQGSNSPLHF
D gene: TRBD1
J gene: TRBJ1-6
V gene: TRBV20-1
clone size: .

CDR3 DNA: TGTGCCAGCAGTTACTGGCGGGGGGGCGAAGAGACCCAGTACTTC
CDR3 protein: CASSYWRGGEETQYF
D gene: TRBD2
J gene: TRBJ2-5
V gene: TRBV6-5
clone size: .

CDR3 DNA: TGCGCCAGCAGCTTGGTAGGGGATCCTGGGCCTGAGCAGTACTTC
CDR3 protein: CASSLVGDPGPEQYF
D gene: .
J gene: TRBJ2-7
V gene: TRBV5-1
clone size: .

CDR3 DNA: TGTGCCAGCAGCTCAGGACAGGGGGCCGCACAGAACTATGGCTACACCTTC
CDR3 protein: CASSSGQGAAQNYGYTF
D gene: TRBD1
J gene: TRBJ1-2
V gene: TRBV7-7
clone size: few

CDR3 DNA: TGCGCCAGCAGCCAAGTGGGTTGGACTAGCGGGGGGAAAGATACGCAGTATTTT
CDR3 protein: CASSQVGWTSGGKDTQYF
D gene: TRBD2
J gene: TRBJ2-3
V gene: TRBV4-1
clone size: .

CDR3 DNA: TGTGCCAGCAGTCCGGGATTCGACACTAGCACAGATACGCAGTATTTT
CDR3 protein: CASSPGFDTSTDTQYF
D gene: .
J gene: TRBJ2-3
V gene: TRBV6-2/TRBV6-3
clone size: .

CDR3 DNA: TGTGCCAGCAGCCATACAGGGTTTAATTCACCCCTCCACTTT
CDR3 protein: CASSHTGFNSPLHF
D gene: .
J gene: TRBJ1-6
V gene: TRBV7-9
clone size: once

CDR3 DNA: TGCGCCAGCAGCAACGGACAGGGGAGCACAGATACGCAGTATTTT
CDR3 protein: CASSNGQGSTDTQYF
D gene: TRBD1
J gene: TRBJ2-3
V gene: TRBV5-1
clone size: .

CDR3 DNA: TGTGCCAGCAGCTTAACAGGGTCGGAAAACATTCAGTACTTC
CDR3 protein: CASSLTGSENIQYF
D gene: .
J gene: TRBJ2-4
V gene: TRBV7-2
clone size: once

CDR3 DNA: TGTGCCAGCAGCCCGGCTCCAGGGACTAACTATGGCTACACCTTC
CDR3 protein: CASSPAPGTNYGYTF
D gene: .
J gene: TRBJ1-2
V gene: TRBV7-8
clone size: .

CDR3 DNA: TGTGCCAGCAGCCCAGGACTAGCGGGGGGGCCTAATGATGAGCAGTTCTTC
CDR3 protein: CASSPGLAGGPNDEQFF
D gene: TRBD2
J gene: TRBJ2-1
V gene: TRBV2
clone size: .

CDR3 DNA: TGCGCCAGCAGCCAAGACCAGAACACCGGGGAGCTGTTTTTT
CDR3 protein: CASSQDQNTGELFF
D gene: .
J gene: TRBJ2-2
V gene: TRBV4-3
clone size: few

CDR3 DNA: TGTGCCAGCAGCTTACAAGACTTATACACCGGGGAGCTGTTTTTT
CDR3 protein: CASSLQDLYTGELFF
D gene: .
J gene: TRBJ2-2
V gene: TRBV7-9
clone size: once

CDR3 DNA: TGCGCCAGCAGCTTGGCCGGGGGACAGGGGGTAGATACGCAGTATTTT
CDR3 protein: CASSLAGGQGVDTQYF
D gene: TRBD1
J gene: TRBJ2-3
V gene: TRBV5-1
clone size: .

CDR3 DNA: TGTGCTAGTGGTTTCTCCGCTAGCGGGGGGTTCCAGTACAATGAGCAGTTCTTC
CDR3 protein: CASGFSASGGFQYNEQFF
D gene: TRBD2
J gene: TRBJ2-1
V gene: TRBV12-5
clone size: .

CDR3 DNA: TGTGCCAGTAGGTCGGCAGGGAACACAGATACGCAGTATTTT
CDR3 protein: CASRSAGNTDTQYF
D gene: .
J gene: TRBJ2-3
V gene: TRBV19
clone size: .

CDR3 DNA: TGTGCCAGCAGTTTTTGGGGTCGGAACACCATATATTTT
CDR3 protein: CASSFWGRNTIYF
D gene: .
J gene: TRBJ1-3
V gene: TRBV12-3/TRBV12-4
clone size: .

CDR3 DNA: TGTGCCAGCAGCCCCGGGGCAGAGCAGTACTTC
CDR3 protein: CASSPGAEQYF
D gene: .
J gene: TRBJ2-7
V gene: TRBV11-2
clone size: .

CDR3 DNA: TGTGCCAGCAGCCAAGACCCGGGGCCTAGCACAGATACGCAGTATTTT
CDR3 protein: CASSQDPGPSTDTQYF
D gene: .
J gene: TRBJ2-3
V gene: TRBV3-1/TRBV3-2
clone size: .

CDR3 DNA: TGTGCCTGGAGTCTTTACACTGAAGCTTTCTTT
CDR3 protein: CAWSLYTEAFF
D gene: .
J gene: TRBJ1-1
V gene: TRBV30
clone size: .

CDR3 DNA: TGTGCCAGCAGCCCTCGCCCGCGTCACCCTGAAGCTTTCTTT
CDR3 protein: CASSPRPRHPEAFF
D gene: .
J gene: TRBJ1-1
V gene: TRBV7-3
clone size: .

CDR3 DNA: TGTGCCAGCAGACCAGGTACAGGGGATCCCTCCGAGCAGTACTTC
CDR3 protein: CASRPGTGDPSEQYF
D gene: TRBD1
J gene: TRBJ2-7
V gene: TRBV7-8
clone size: .

CDR3 DNA: TGTGCCAGCAGTGGGGGGTTCAATGAGCAGTTCTTC
CDR3 protein: CASSGGFNEQFF
D gene: .
J gene: TRBJ2-1
V gene: TRBV11-3
clone size: .

CDR3 DNA: TGTGCCAGCAGCTTAGTCCGGGCAGGAGAGACCCAGTACTTC
CDR3 protein: CASSLVRAGETQYF
D gene: .
J gene: TRBJ2-5
V gene: TRBV7-9
clone size: .

CDR3 DNA: TGTGCCAGCAGTTTTAGGGGACAGGTCTCCTACGAGCAGTACTTC
CDR3 protein: CASSFRGQVSYEQYF
D gene: TRBD1
J gene: TRBJ2-7
V gene: TRBV28
clone size: .

CDR3 DNA: TGTGCCAGCAGCGTTTCGATGGACAGAGGAGAGACCCAGTACTTC
CDR3 protein: CASSVSMDRGETQYF
D gene: .
J gene: TRBJ2-5
V gene: TRBV9
clone size: .

CDR3 DNA: TGTGCCAGCAGTTACGGGTGGGGGTTCAGCTATGGCTACACCTTC
CDR3 protein: CASSYGWGFSYGYTF
D gene: .
J gene: TRBJ1-2
V gene: TRBV6-5
clone size: .

CDR3 DNA: TGTGCCACCAGCAGAGAAAGGACGAGGGGCGGGTTAAATGAGCAGTTCTTC
CDR3 protein: CATSRERTRGGLNEQFF
D gene: .
J gene: TRBJ2-1
V gene: TRBV15
clone size: .

CDR3 DNA: TGTGCCAGCAGCCTCCCCGGGACAGGGGGCTTTCCTGAAGCTTTCTTT
CDR3 protein: CASSLPGTGGFPEAFF
D gene: TRBD1
J gene: TRBJ1-1
V gene: TRBV3-1/TRBV3-2
clone size: .

CDR3 DNA: TGTGCCAGTAGTATAACTAGCGGTCCACTGGGGACCCAGTACTTC
CDR3 protein: CASSITSGPLGTQYF
D gene: TRBD2
J gene: TRBJ2-5
V gene: TRBV19
clone size: .

CDR3 DNA: TGTGCCAGCAGCTTCGTCCCGGGGGCGGGCACAGATACGCAGTATTTT
CDR3 protein: CASSFVPGAGTDTQYF
D gene: .
J gene: TRBJ2-3
V gene: TRBV7-9
clone size: .

CDR3 DNA: TGTGCCAGCGGGACCGGGACAACTGGAAACACCATATATTTT
CDR3 protein: CASGTGTTGNTIYF
D gene: .
J gene: TRBJ1-3
V gene: TRBV6-5
clone size: .

CDR3 DNA: TGTGCCAGCAGCTTACGGGCCCAGGGGGCTTACAATGAGCAGTTCTTC
CDR3 protein: CASSLRAQGAYNEQFF
D gene: TRBD1
J gene: TRBJ2-1
V gene: TRBV11-3
clone size: .

CDR3 DNA: TGTGCCAGCAGTTCCACGGGGAGAGAGACCCAGTACTTC
CDR3 protein: CASSSTGRETQYF
D gene: .
J gene: TRBJ2-5
V gene: TRBV12-3/TRBV12-4
clone size: .

CDR3 DNA: TGTGCCAGCAGCCTCCGAACCTCGACAGCCGATTATGGCTACACCTTC
CDR3 protein: CASSLRTSTADYGYTF
D gene: .
J gene: TRBJ1-2
V gene: TRBV7-2
clone size: .

CDR3 DNA: TGCGCCAGCAGCCAAGATCTGGGACAGGGGGCTGGAGAGACCCAGTACTTC
CDR3 protein: CASSQDLGQGAGETQYF
D gene: TRBD1
J gene: TRBJ2-5
V gene: TRBV4-1
clone size: .

CDR3 DNA: TGTGCCACCAGTGATTTTGTCGGCTACACCTTC
CDR3 protein: CATSDFVGYTF
D gene: .
J gene: TRBJ1-2
V gene: TRBV24-1
clone size: .

CDR3 DNA: TGTGCCAGCACCCCAGGGGCCTACGAGCAGTACTTC
CDR3 protein: CASTPGAYEQYF
D gene: .
J gene: TRBJ2-7
V gene: TRBV7-9
clone size: once

CDR3 DNA: TGTGCCAGCAGGTACGGGACTAGCTACGAGCAGTACTTC
CDR3 protein: CASRYGTSYEQYF
D gene: TRBD2
J gene: TRBJ2-7
V gene: TRBV12-3/TRBV12-4
clone size: .

CDR3 DNA: TGTGCCATCAAACCACGGTGGACTAGCGGGGGATCGAACACCGGGGAGCTGTTTTTT
CDR3 protein: CAIKPRWTSGGSNTGELFF
D gene: TRBD2
J gene: TRBJ2-2
V gene: TRBV10-3
clone size: .